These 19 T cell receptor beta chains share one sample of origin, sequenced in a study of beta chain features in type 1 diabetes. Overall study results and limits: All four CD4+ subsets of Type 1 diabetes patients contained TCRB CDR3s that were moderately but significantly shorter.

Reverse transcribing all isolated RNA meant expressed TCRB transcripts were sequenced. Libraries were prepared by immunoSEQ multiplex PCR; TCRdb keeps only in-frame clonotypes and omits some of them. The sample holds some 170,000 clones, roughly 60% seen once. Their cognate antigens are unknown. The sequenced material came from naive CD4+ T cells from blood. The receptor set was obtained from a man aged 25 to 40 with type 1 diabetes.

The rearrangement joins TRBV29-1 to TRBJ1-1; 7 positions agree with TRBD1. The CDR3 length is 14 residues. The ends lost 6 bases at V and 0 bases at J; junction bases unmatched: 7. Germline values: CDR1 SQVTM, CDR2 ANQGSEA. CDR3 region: CSVGRGGVNTEAFF. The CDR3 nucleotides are TGCAGCGTCGGAAGAGGGGGCGTGAACACTGAAGCTTTCTTT.

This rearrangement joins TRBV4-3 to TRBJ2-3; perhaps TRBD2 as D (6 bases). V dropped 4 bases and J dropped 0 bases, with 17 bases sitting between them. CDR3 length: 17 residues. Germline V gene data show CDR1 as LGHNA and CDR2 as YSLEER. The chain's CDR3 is CASSRSEGTASTDTQYF. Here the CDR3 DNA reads TGCGCCAGCAGCCGGTCGGAAGGGACTGCTAGCACAGATACGCAGTATTTT.

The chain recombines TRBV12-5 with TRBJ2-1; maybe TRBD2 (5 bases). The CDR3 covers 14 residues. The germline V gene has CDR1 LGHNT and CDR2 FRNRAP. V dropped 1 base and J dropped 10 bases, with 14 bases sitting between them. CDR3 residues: CASGLAHRPGEQFF. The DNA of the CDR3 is TGTGCTAGTGGTTTGGCCCATCGGCCGGGGGAGCAGTTCTTC. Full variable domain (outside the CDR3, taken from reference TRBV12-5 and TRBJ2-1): DARVTQTPRHKVTEMGQEVTMRCQPILGHNTVFWYRQTMMQGLELLAYFRNRAPLDDSGMPKDRFSAEMPDATLATLKIQPSEPRDSAVYFCASGLAHRPGEQFFGPGTRLTVL.

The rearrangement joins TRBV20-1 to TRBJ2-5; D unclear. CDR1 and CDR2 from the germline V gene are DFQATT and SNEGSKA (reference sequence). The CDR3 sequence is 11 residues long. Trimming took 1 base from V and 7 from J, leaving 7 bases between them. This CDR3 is CSARGPGTQYF. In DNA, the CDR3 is TGCAGTGCTAGAGGGCCCGGGACCCAGTACTTC.

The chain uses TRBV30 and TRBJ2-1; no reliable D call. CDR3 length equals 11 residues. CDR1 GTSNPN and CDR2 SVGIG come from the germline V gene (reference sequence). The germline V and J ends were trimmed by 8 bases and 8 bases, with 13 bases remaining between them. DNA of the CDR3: TGTGCCCTGGAGTGGACCGATGAGCAGTTCTTC. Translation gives CALEWTDEQFF.

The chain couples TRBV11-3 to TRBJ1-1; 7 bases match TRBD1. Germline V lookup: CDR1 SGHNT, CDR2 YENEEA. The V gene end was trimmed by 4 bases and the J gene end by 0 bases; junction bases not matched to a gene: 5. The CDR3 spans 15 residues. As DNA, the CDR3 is TGTGCCAGCAGCTCCATGACAGGGATGAACACTGAAGCTTTCTTT. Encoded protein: CASSSMTGMNTEAFF. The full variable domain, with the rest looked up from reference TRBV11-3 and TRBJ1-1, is EAGVVQSPRYKIIEKKQPVAFWCNPISGHNTLYWYLQNLGQGPELLIRYENEEAVDDSQLPKDRFSAERLKGVDSTLKIQPAELGDSAVYLCASSSMTGMNTEAFFGQGTRLTVV.

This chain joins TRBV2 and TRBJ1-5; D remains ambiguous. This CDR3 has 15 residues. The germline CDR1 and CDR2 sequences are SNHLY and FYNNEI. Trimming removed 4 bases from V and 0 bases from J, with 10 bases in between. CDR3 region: CASSVGSNSNQPQHF. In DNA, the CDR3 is TGTGCCAGCAGTGTCGGGAGCAATAGCAATCAGCCCCAGCATTTT.

This CDR3 reads CASSEVGKNIQYF. The CDR3 bases are TGTGCCAGCAGTGAGGTGGGGAAAAACATTCAGTACTTC. The chain employs TRBV25-1 and TRBJ2-4, with D uncertain. V lost 3 bases and J 4 bases, leaving 7 bases between the germline ends. The CDR3 extends over 13 amino acids. Germline V gene lookup returns CDR1 MGHDK and CDR2 SYGVNS.

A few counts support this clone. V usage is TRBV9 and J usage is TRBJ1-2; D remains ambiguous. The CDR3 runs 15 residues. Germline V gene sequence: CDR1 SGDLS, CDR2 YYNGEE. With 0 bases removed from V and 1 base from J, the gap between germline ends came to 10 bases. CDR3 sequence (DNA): TGTGCCAGCAGCGTAGGGAGGGCACTTAACTATGGCTACACCTTC. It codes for CASSVGRALNYGYTF. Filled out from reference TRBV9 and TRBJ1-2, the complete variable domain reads DSGVTQTPKHLITATGQRVTLRCSPRSGDLSVYWYQQSLDQGLQFLIQYYNGEERAKGNILERFSAQQFPDLHSELNLSSLELGDSALYFCASSVGRALNYGYTFGSGTRLTVV.

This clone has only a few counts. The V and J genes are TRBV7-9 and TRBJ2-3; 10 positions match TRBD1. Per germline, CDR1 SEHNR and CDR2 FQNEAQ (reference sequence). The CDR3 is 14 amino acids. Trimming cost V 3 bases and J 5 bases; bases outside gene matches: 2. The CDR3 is CASSFGQGEDTQYF. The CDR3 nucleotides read TGTGCCAGCAGCTTTGGACAGGGGGAAGATACGCAGTATTTT.

CDR3 loop: CASSLGWDTNQPQHF. CDR3 coding DNA: TGTGCCAGCAGCTTAGGGTGGGACACCAATCAGCCCCAGCATTTT. V gene TRBV7-8 combines with J gene TRBJ1-5; D may be TRBD1 (6 bases). Germline CDR1 reads SGHVS; CDR2 reads FQNEAQ. The CDR3 loop spans 15 amino acids. The V gene lost 1 base and the J gene lost 3 bases, with 10 bases spanning the gap.

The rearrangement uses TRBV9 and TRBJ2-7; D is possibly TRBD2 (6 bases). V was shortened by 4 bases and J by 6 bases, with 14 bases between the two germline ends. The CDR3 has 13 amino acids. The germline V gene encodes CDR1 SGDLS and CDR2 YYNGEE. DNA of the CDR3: TGTGCCAGCAGCCCTCTCCCGGGGGTCGAGCAGTACTTC. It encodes CASSPLPGVEQYF.

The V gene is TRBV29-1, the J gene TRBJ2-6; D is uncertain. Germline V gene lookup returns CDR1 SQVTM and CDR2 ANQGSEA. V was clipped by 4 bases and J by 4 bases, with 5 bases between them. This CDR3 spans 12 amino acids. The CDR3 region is CSVGSGANVLTF. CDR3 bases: TGCAGCGTTGGATCCGGGGCCAACGTCCTGACTTTC.

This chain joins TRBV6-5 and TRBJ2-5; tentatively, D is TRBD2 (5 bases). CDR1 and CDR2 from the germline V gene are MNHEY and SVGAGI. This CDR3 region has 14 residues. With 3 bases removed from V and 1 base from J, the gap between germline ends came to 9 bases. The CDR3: CASSYEGFQETQYF. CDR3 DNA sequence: TGTGCCAGCAGTTATGAGGGTTTCCAAGAGACCCAGTACTTC.

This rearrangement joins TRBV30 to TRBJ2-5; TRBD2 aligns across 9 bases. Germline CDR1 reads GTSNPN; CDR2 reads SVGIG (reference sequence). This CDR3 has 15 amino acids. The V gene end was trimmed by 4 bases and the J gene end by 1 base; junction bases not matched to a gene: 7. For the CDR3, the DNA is TGTGCCTGGAACGGACTAGCGACCGCCCAAGAGACCCAGTACTTC. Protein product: CAWNGLATAQETQYF.

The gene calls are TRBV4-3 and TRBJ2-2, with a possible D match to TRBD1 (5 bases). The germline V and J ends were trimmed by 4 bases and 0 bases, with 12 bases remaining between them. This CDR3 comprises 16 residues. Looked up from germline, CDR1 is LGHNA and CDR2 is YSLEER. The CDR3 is CASSPRWGANTGELFF. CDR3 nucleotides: TGCGCCAGCAGCCCGCGGTGGGGCGCGAACACCGGGGAGCTGTTTTTT.

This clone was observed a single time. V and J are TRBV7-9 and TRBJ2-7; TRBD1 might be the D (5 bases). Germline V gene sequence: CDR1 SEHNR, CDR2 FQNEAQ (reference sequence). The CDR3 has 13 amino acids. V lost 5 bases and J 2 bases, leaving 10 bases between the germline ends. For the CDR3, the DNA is TGTGCCAGCAGCCCCGACAGTACCTACGAGCAGTACTTC. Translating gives CASSPDSTYEQYF.

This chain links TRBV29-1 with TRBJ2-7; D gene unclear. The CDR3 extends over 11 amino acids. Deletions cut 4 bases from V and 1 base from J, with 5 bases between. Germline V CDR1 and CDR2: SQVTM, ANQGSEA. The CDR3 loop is CSVVISYEQYF. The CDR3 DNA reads TGCAGCGTTGTTATTTCCTACGAGCAGTACTTC.

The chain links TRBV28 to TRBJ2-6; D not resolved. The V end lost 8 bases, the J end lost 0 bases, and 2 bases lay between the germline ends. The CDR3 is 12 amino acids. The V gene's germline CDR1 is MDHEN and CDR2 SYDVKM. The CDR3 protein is CASYSGANVLTF. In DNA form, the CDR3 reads TGTGCCAGCTACTCTGGGGCCAACGTCCTGACTTTC.